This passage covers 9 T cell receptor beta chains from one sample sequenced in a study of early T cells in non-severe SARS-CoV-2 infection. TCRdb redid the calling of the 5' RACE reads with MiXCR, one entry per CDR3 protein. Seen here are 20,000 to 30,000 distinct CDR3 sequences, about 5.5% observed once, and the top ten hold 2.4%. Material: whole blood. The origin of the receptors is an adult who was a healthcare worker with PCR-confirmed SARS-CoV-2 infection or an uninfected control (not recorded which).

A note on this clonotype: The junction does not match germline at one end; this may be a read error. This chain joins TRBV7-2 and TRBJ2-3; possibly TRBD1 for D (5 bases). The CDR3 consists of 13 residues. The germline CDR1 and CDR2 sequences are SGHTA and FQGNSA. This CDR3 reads CVSSLEAGFTQYF. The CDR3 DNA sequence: TGTGTCAGCAGCTTAGAAGCAGGGTTTACGCAGTATTTT. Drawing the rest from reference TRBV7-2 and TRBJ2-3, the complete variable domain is GAGVSQSPSNKVTEKGKDVELRCDPISGHTALYWYRQSLGQGLEFLIYFQGNSAPDKSGLPSDRFSAERTGGSVSTLTIQRTQQEDSAVYLCVSSLEAGFTQYFGPGTRLTVL.

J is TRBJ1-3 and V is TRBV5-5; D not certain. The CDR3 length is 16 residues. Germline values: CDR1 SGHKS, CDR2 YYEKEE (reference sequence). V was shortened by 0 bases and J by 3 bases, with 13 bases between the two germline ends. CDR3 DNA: TGTGCCAGCAGCTTGGCTTCCAGGACGGATGGAAACACCATATATTTT. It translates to CASSLASRTDGNTIYF. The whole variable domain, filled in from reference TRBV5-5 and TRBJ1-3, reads DAGVTQSPTHLIKTRGQQVTLRCSPISGHKSVSWYQQVLGQGPQFIFQYYEKEERGRGNFPDRFSARQFPNYSSELNVNALLLGDSALYLCASSLASRTDGNTIYFGEGSWLTVV.

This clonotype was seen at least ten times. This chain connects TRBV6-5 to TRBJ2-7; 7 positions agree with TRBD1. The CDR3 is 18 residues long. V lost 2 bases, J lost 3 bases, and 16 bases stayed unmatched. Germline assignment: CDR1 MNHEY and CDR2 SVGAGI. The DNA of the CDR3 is TGTGCCAGCAGTTACGCGGCGGCATGGACAGGAAATTTCTACGAGCAGTACTTC. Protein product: CASSYAAAWTGNFYEQYF.

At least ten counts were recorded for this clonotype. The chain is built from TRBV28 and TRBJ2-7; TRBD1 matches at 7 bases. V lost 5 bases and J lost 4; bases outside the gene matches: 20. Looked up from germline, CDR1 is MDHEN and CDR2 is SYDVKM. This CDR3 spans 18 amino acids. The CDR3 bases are TGTGCCAGCAGTCAGACAGGGAGAGGCTTAACGGAAGGGTACGAGCAGTACTTC. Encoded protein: CASSQTGRGLTEGYEQYF. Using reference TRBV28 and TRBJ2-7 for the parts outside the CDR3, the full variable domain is DVKVTQSSRYLVKRTGEKVFLECVQDMDHENMFWYRQDPGLGLRLIYFSYDVKMKEKGDIPEGYSVSREKKERFSLILESASTNQTSMYLCASSQTGRGLTEGYEQYFGPGTRLTVT.

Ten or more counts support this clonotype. CDR3 amino acids: CASSPQETQYF. The CDR3 DNA reads TGTGCCAGCTCACCACAAGAGACCCAGTACTTC. The rearrangement uses TRBV18 and TRBJ2-5; D ambiguous. The CDR3 sequence is 11 residues long. Trimming took off 1 base at V and 3 bases at J, with 0 bases between the two ends. Germline V gene data show CDR1 as KGHSH and CDR2 as LQKENI.

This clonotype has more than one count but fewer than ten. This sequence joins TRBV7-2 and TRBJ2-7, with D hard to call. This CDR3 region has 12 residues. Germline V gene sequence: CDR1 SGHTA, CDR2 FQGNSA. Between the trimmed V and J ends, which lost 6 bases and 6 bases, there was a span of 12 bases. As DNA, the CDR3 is TGTGCCAGCAGTCCCTCCCGGCGCGAGCAGTACTTC. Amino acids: CASSPSRREQYF.

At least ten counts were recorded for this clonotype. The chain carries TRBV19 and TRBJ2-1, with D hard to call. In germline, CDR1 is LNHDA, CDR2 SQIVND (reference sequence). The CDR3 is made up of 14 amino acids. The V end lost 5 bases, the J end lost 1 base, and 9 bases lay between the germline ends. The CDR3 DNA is TGTGCCAGTAGTCTAGTAGGGTCCTACAATGAGCAGTTCTTC. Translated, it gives CASSLVGSYNEQFF.

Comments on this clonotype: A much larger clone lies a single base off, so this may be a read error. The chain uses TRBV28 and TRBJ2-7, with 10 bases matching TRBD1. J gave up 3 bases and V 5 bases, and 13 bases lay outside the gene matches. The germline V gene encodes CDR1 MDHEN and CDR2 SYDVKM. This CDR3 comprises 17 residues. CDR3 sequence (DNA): TGTGCCAGCAGTCTGGGACAGGGGACGGCAGGACGCTACGAGCAGTACTTC. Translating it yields CASSLGQGTAGRYEQYF.

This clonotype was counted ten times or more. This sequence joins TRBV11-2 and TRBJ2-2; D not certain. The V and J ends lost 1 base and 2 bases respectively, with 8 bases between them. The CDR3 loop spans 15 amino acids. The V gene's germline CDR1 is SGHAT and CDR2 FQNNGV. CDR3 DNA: TGTGCCAGCAGCTTAGGGACGGTAAACACCGGGGAGCTGTTTTTT. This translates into CASSLGTVNTGELFF.